This note documents a single T cell receptor beta chain sequence. The antigen is unknown. These data belong to a study of lymphopenia after photon versus proton radiotherapy. Study observations and caveats: Oligoclonal CD8+ Temra expansion after nadir drove photon patients' diversity drop. Relative stability marked proton patients; photon patients lost diversity and naive cells. Only patients who died were analyzed for survival; proton advantage is unproven.

The CDR3 has 14 residues. J lost 5 bases, V lost 5 bases, and 7 bases had no gene match. Germline V gene lookup returns CDR1 SEHNR and CDR2 FQNEAQ (reference sequence). The data were produced by immunoSEQ multiplex PCR, yet TCRdb's version contains in-frame clones alone and is incomplete. The sample yields over 35,000 clones, about 83% seen once. The chain carries TRBV7-9 and TRBJ2-7; 9 nucleotides match TRBD1. The source material was peripheral blood, sampled from a patient treated with proton-based radiotherapy. The receptor was derived from a woman between 65 and 79 years old with pancreatic cancer. The CDR3 protein is CASSPWDRENEQYF. In DNA form, the CDR3 reads TGTGCCAGCAGCCCTTGGGACAGGGAGAACGAGCAGTACTTC.